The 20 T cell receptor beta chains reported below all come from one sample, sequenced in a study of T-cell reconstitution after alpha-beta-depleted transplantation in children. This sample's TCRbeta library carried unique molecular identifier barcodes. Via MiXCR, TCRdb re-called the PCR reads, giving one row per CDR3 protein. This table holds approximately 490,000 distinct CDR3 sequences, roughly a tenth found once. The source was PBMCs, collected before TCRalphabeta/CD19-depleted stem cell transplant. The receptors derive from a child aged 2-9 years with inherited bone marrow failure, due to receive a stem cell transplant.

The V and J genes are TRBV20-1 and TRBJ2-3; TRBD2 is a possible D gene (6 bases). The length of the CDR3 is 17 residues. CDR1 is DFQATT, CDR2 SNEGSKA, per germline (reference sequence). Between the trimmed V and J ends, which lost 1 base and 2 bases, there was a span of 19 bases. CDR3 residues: CSARVAGGKGATDTQYF. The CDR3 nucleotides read TGCAGTGCTAGAGTCGCTGGAGGGAAAGGTGCCACAGATACGCAGTATTTT.

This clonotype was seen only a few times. CDR3 sequence reads: CASSERRSEDEQYF. DNA of the CDR3: TGTGCCAGCAGTGAACGCAGGTCCGAGGACGAGCAGTACTTC. The chain recombines TRBV2 with TRBJ2-7, with D hard to call. This CDR3 is built from 14 residues. Germline V gene lookup returns CDR1 SNHLY and CDR2 FYNNEI. Trimming took off 2 bases at V and 5 bases at J, with 13 bases between the two ends.

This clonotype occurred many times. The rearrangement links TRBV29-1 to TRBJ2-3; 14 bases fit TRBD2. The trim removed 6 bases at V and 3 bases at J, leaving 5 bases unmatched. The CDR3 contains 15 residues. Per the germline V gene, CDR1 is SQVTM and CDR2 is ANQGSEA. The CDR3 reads CSVRLAGGPTDTQYF. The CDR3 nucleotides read TGCAGCGTGAGACTAGCGGGAGGGCCTACAGATACGCAGTATTTT.

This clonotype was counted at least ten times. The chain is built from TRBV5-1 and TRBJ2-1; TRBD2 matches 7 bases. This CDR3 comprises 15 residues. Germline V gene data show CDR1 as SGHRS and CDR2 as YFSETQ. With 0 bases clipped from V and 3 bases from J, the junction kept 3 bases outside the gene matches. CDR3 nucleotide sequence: TGCGCCAGCAGCTTGGGGGAGGGCGGCTACAATGAGCAGTTCTTC. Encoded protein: CASSLGEGGYNEQFF.

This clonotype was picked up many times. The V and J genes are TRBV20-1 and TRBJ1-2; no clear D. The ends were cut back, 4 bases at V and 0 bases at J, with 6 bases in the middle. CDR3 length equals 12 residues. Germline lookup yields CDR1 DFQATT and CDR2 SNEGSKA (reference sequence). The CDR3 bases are TGCAGTGCTAATGGCCCTAACTATGGCTACACCTTC. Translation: CSANGPNYGYTF.

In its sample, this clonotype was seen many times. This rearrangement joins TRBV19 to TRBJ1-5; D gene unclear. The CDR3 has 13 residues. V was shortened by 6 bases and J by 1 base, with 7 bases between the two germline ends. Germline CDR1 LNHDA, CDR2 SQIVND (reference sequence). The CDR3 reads CASRDRSNQPQHF. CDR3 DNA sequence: TGTGCCAGTAGGGACCGAAGCAATCAGCCCCAGCATTTT.

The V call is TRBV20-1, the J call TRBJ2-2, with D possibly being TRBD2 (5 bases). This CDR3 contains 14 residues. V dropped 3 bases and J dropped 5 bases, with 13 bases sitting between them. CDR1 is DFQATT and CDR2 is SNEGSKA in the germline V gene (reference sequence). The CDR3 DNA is TGCAGTGCTAGGTCAGGACTGAAGACCGGGGAGCTGTTTTTT. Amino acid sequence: CSARSGLKTGELFF.

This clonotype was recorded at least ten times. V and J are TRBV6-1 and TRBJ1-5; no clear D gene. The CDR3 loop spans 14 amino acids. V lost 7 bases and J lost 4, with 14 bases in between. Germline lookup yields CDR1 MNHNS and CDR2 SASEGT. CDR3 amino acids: CASNTANLNQPQHF. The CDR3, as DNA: TGTGCCAGCAATACAGCTAACCTGAATCAGCCCCAGCATTTT.

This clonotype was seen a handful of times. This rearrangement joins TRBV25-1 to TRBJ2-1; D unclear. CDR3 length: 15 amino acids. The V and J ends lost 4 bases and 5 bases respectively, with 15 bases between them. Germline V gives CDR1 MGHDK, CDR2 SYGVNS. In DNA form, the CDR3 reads TGTGCCAGCAGTGTGGTCGGAGTAACCGACAATGAGCAGTTCTTC. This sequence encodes CASSVVGVTDNEQFF.

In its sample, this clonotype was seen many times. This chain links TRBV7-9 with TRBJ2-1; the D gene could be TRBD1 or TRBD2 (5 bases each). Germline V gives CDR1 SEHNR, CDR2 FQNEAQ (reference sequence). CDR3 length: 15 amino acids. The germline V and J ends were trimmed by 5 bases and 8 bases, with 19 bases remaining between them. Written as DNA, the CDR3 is TGTGCCAGCAGCGAGGGGACCACCCCGATCGATGAGCAGTTCTTC. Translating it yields CASSEGTTPIDEQFF.

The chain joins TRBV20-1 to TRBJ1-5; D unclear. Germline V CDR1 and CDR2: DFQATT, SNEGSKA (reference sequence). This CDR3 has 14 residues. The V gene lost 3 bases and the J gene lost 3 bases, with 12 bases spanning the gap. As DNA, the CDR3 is TGCAGTGCTAGTTTCCCTACTCTCAATCAGCCCCAGCATTTT. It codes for CSASFPTLNQPQHF.

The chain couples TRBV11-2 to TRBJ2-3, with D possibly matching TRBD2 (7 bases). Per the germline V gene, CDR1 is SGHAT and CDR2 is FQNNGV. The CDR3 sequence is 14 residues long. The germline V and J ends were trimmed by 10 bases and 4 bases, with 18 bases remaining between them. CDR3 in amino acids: CATRGGGYADTQYF. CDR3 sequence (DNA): TGTGCCACCCGAGGGGGAGGGTATGCAGATACGCAGTATTTT.

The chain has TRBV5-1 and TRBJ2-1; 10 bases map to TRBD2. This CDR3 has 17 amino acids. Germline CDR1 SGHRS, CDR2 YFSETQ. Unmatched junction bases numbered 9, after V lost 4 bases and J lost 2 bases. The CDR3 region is CASSTQAGGPPYNEQFF. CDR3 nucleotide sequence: TGCGCCAGCAGCACCCAAGCGGGAGGGCCCCCCTACAATGAGCAGTTCTTC.

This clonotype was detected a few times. For the CDR3, the DNA is TGTGCCAGTAGTACCCGGACAGGGTCCGAAGCCAAAAACATTCAGTACTTC. Its protein product is CASSTRTGSEAKNIQYF. The chain combines TRBV19 with TRBJ2-4; 8 bases fit TRBD1. The trim removed 4 bases at V and 0 bases at J, leaving 8 bases unmatched. The CDR3 totals 17 residues. Germline values: CDR1 LNHDA, CDR2 SQIVND (reference sequence).

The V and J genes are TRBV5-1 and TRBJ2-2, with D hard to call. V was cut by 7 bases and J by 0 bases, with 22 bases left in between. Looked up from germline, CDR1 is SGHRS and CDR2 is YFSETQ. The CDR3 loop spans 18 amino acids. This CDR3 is CASRPSPLGGANTGELFF. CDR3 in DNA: TGCGCCAGCCGTCCGTCTCCCCTTGGCGGAGCGAACACCGGGGAGCTGTTTTTT. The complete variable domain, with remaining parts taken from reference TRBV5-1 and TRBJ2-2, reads KAGVTQTPRYLIKTRGQQVTLSCSPISGHRSVSWYQQTPGQGLQFLFEYFSETQRNKGNFPGRFSGRQFSNSRSEMNVSTLELGDSALYLCASRPSPLGGANTGELFFGEGSRLTVL.

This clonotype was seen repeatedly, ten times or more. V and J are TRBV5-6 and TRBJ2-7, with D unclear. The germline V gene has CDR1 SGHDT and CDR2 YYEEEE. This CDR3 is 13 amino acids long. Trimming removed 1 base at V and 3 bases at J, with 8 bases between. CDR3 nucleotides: TGTGCCAGCAGCTTGCTCTCCATCTACGAGCAGTACTTC. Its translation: CASSLLSIYEQYF.

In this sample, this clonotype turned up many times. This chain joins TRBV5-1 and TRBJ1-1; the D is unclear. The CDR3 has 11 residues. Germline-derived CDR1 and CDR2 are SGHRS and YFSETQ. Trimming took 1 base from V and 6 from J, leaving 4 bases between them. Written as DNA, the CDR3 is TGCGCCAGCAGCTTGACATCTGAAGCTTTCTTT. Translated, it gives CASSLTSEAFF.

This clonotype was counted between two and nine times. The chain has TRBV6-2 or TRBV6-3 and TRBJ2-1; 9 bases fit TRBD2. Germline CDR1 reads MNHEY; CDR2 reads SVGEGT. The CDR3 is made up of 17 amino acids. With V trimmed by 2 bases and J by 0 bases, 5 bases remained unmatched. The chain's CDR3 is CASSYRLADSSYNEQFF. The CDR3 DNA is TGTGCCAGCAGTTACCGACTAGCGGACAGCTCCTACAATGAGCAGTTCTTC.

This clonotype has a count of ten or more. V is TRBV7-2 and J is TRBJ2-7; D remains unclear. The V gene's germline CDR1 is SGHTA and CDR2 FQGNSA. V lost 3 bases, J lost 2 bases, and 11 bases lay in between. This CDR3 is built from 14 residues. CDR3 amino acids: CASSLAGSAYEQYF. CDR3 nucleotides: TGTGCCAGCAGCTTGGCAGGTAGTGCCTACGAGCAGTACTTC. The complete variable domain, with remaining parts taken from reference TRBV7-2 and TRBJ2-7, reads GAGVSQSPSNKVTEKGKDVELRCDPISGHTALYWYRQSLGQGLEFLIYFQGNSAPDKSGLPSDRFSAERTGGSVSTLTIQRTQQEDSAVYLCASSLAGSAYEQYFGPGTRLTVT.

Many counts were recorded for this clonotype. CDR3 protein: CASSPSSGRTDTQYF. The CDR3 region has the DNA TGTGCCAGCAGTCCATCTAGCGGGAGGACAGATACGCAGTATTTT. The chain recombines TRBV12-3 or TRBV12-4 with TRBJ2-3; TRBD2 aligns across 11 bases. The CDR3 extends over 15 amino acids. V lost 5 bases to trimming and J lost 3 bases; unmatched junction nucleotides: 4.